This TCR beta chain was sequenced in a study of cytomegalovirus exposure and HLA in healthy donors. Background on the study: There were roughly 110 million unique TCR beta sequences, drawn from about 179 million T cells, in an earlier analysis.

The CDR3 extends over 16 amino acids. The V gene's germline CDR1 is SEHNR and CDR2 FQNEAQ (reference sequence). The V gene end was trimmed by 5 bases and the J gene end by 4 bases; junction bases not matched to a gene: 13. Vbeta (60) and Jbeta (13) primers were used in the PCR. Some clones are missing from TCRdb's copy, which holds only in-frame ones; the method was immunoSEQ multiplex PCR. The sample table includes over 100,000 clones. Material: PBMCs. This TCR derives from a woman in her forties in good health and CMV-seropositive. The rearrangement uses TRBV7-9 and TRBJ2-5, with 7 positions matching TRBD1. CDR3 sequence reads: CASSRAQRTGLETQYF. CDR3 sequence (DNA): TGTGCCAGCAGCAGAGCCCAAAGGACAGGACTAGAGACCCAGTACTTC.